Reported below is one TCR beta chain. This CDR3 spans 11 amino acids. Germline V lookup: CDR1 MNHNS, CDR2 SASEGT. Trimming removed 3 bases at V and 8 bases at J, with 7 bases between. The data derive from a study of blood T cell repertoires in COVID-19. Turning to the study itself: Samples representing acute and convalescent COVID-19 were sourced from the United States, Italy and Spain. PBMCs, B-cell-depleted T cells, or T cells provided the cDNA or gDNA that made up the material.

Per the original methods: Scientists estimated how many nucleated cells there were by amplifying reference gene primers. The repertoire was sequenced with immunoSEQ multiplex PCR; TCRdb's copy has only in-frame clones and lacks some. The V and J calls and clone size come from that table; D and trimming were worked out from the DNA. The sample holds 200,000 to 250,000 clones, around 82% seen once. Material for sequencing was peripheral blood. The chain recombines TRBV6-1 with TRBJ1-2, with a possible D match to TRBD1 (6 bases). The receptor's source is an elderly woman with active or convalescent COVID-19. CDR3 protein: CASSDRGGYTF. The CDR3 nucleotides are TGTGCCAGCAGTGACAGGGGCGGCTACACCTTC.